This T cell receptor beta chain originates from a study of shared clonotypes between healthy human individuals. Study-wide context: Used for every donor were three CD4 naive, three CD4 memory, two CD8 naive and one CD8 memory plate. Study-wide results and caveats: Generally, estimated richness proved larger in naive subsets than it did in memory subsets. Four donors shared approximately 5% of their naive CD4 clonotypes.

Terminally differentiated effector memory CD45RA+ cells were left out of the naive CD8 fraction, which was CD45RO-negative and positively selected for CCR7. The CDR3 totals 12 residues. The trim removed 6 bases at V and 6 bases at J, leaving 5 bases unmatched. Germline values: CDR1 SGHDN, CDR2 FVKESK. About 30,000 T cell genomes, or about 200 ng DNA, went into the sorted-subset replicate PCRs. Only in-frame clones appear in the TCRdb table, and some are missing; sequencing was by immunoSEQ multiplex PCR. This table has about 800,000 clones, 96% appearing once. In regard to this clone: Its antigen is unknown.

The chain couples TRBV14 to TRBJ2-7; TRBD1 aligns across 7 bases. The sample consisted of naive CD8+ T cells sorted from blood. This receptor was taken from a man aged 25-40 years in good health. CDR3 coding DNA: TGTGCCAGCAGTCTGGGACAGAGCGAGCAGTACTTC. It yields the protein CASSLGQSEQYF.